Following are 32 T cell receptor beta chains from one sample sequenced in a study of T cell responses to AZD1222 COVID-19 vaccine. Data came from immunoSEQ multiplex PCR; TCRdb stores just in-frame clones and leaves some out. Of roughly 100,000 clones listed, around nine tenths are singletons. Sequencing was performed on peripheral blood, taken on day 0 of AZD1222 vaccination. The origin of the receptors is an adult in good health.

CDR3 amino acids: CASREGLAGGDTQYF. In DNA form, the CDR3 reads TGCGCCAGCAGAGAGGGACTAGCGGGAGGGGATACGCAGTATTTT. V is TRBV4-3 and J is TRBJ2-3, with TRBD2 identical over 16 bases. Germline V CDR1 and CDR2: LGHNA, YSLEER. The CDR3 is 15 residues long. V dropped 6 bases and J dropped 6; count of bases not matched to a gene: 3.

The chain uses TRBV11-2 and TRBJ1-1; a possible D gene is TRBD1 (5 bases). Germline V gene data show CDR1 as SGHAT and CDR2 as FQNNGV. Trimming shortened V by 2 bases and J by 0 bases, and 22 bases separated the two germline ends. CDR3 length: 19 residues. The CDR3 is CASSLNGGGVGRVNTEAFF. CDR3 sequence (DNA): TGTGCCAGCAGCTTAAACGGTGGAGGGGTCGGCCGCGTGAACACTGAAGCTTTCTTT.

CDR3 loop: CASSLGAFSYNSPLHF. The CDR3 DNA reads as TGTGCCAGCAGCTTGGGGGCCTTCTCCTATAATTCACCCCTCCACTTT. This chain links TRBV7-2 with TRBJ1-6; TRBD1 might be the D (6 bases). The germline V gene has CDR1 SGHTA and CDR2 FQGNSA. CDR3 size: 16 residues. V was clipped by 3 bases and J by 0 bases, with 9 bases between them. Variable domain in full (rest from reference TRBV7-2 and TRBJ1-6): GAGVSQSPSNKVTEKGKDVELRCDPISGHTALYWYRQSLGQGLEFLIYFQGNSAPDKSGLPSDRFSAERTGGSVSTLTIQRTQQEDSAVYLCASSLGAFSYNSPLHFGNGTRLTVT.

V usage is TRBV5-4 and J usage is TRBJ1-3, with D unresolved. This CDR3 is built from 11 residues. From germline, CDR1 is SGHNT and CDR2 YYREEE (reference sequence). Trimming took 7 bases from V and 9 from J, leaving 11 bases between them. CDR3 residues: CASAAGSTIYF. CDR3 sequence (DNA): TGTGCCAGCGCCGCGGGCAGCACCATATATTTT.

The chain employs TRBV7-2 and TRBJ2-1; D unresolved. The CDR3 covers 13 residues. Germline assignment: CDR1 SGHTA and CDR2 FQGNSA. The V end was cut by 2 bases, the J end by 6 bases, with 8 bases between. This chain's CDR3 is CASSLPQLNEQFF. The CDR3 DNA is TGTGCCAGCAGCTTACCACAGCTCAATGAGCAGTTCTTC.

This clone was seen a few times. The rearrangement uses TRBV20-1 and TRBJ2-3, with D perhaps TRBD1 or TRBD2 (6 bases each). This CDR3 is built from 11 residues. Per germline, CDR1 DFQATT and CDR2 SNEGSKA (reference sequence). Deletions cut 6 bases from V and 9 bases from J, with 13 bases between. The CDR3, as DNA: TGCAGTGCACCGAGGGGGGACACGCAGTATTTT. It specifies CSAPRGDTQYF.

CDR3 protein: CAWSSADTQYF. The CDR3 DNA reads as TGTGCCTGGAGTAGCGCAGATACGCAGTATTTT. This chain uses TRBV30 with TRBJ2-3, with D hard to call. Trimming pared 2 bases from V and 4 bases from J, leaving 4 bases between. Germline assignment: CDR1 GTSNPN and CDR2 SVGIG (reference sequence). The CDR3 runs to 11 residues. Variable domain in full (rest from reference TRBV30 and TRBJ2-3): SQTIHQWPATLVQPVGSPLSLECTVEGTSNPNLYWYRQAAGRGLQLLFYSVGIGQISSEVPQNLSASRPQDRQFILSSKKLLLSDSGFYLCAWSSADTQYFGPGTRLTVL.

This chain uses TRBV20-1 with TRBJ1-2; TRBD1 is a possible D gene (6 bases). The V end lost 0 bases, the J end lost 10 bases, and 9 bases lay between the germline ends. Germline CDR1 and CDR2: DFQATT and SNEGSKA (reference sequence). This CDR3 region has 11 residues. The CDR3 loop is CSAREQGAYTF. In DNA form, the CDR3 reads TGCAGTGCTAGAGAACAGGGTGCCTACACCTTC.

This clone was observed a handful of times. This CDR3 is CASSRVLGEQYF. CDR3 nucleotide sequence: TGTGCCAGCAGCCGGGTCCTGGGGGAGCAGTACTTC. The V call is TRBV7-9, the J call TRBJ2-7; D not certain. Per germline, CDR1 SEHNR and CDR2 FQNEAQ (reference sequence). The CDR3 contains 12 residues. The V end lost 5 bases, the J end lost 7 bases, and 12 bases lay between the germline ends.

The gene calls are TRBV7-3 and TRBJ2-3, with D possibly being TRBD1 (6 bases). The V gene lost 5 bases and the J gene lost 7 bases, with 13 bases spanning the gap. The CDR3 totals 13 residues. Germline V gene sequence: CDR1 SGHTA, CDR2 FQGTGA. This chain's CDR3 is CASSPTGSYTQYF. Here the CDR3 DNA reads TGTGCCAGCAGCCCGACAGGCAGTTATACGCAGTATTTT.

CDR3 sequence (DNA): TGTGCCAGTAGTATATCCCGACAGGGGGGTTGGGAGACCCAGTACTTC. Translated: CASSISRQGGWETQYF. V gene TRBV19 combines with J gene TRBJ2-5; 9 nucleotides align to TRBD1. This CDR3 comprises 16 residues. The germline V gene encodes CDR1 LNHDA and CDR2 SQIVND (reference sequence). Unmatched junction bases numbered 9, after V lost 2 bases and J lost 5 bases.

This chain's CDR3 is CASSTRGATEAFF. For the CDR3, the DNA is TGTGCCAGCTCCACCAGGGGGGCCACTGAAGCTTTCTTT. The chain carries TRBV18 and TRBJ1-1; TRBD1 aligns across 7 bases. V was clipped by 6 bases and J by 4 bases; unmatched bases: 5. This CDR3 comprises 13 residues. The germline V gene encodes CDR1 KGHSH and CDR2 LQKENI. Full variable domain (remainder filled in from reference TRBV18 and TRBJ1-1): NAGVMQNPRHLVRRRGQEARLRCSPMKGHSHVYWYRQLPEEGLKFMVYLQKENIIDESGMPKERFSAEFPKEGPSILRIQQVVRGDSAAYFCASSTRGATEAFFGQGTRLTVV.

The chain couples TRBV3-1 (or the pseudogene TRBV3-2) to TRBJ1-2; D gene unclear. Germline CDR1 reads LGHDT; CDR2 reads YNNKEL (reference sequence). There are 12 residues in the CDR3. Trimming stripped 1 base from V and 7 bases from J, with 7 bases between. CDR3: CASSQVPGGYTF. The CDR3 DNA reads TGTGCCAGCAGCCAAGTACCGGGTGGCTACACCTTC.

The V gene is TRBV7-8, the J gene TRBJ2-2; 11 bases align to TRBD1. After removal of 4 bases from V and 5 bases from J, the junction contained 3 bases not matched to a gene. This CDR3 comprises 15 residues. From germline, CDR1 is SGHVS and CDR2 FQNEAQ. The CDR3 sequence is CASSSGTGGTGELFF. CDR3 nucleotide sequence: TGTGCCAGCAGCTCAGGGACAGGGGGGACCGGGGAGCTGTTTTTT.

The chain couples TRBV18 to TRBJ2-1; no definite D call. Per the germline V gene, CDR1 is KGHSH and CDR2 is LQKENI. CDR3 size: 16 residues. The V gene lost 3 bases and the J gene lost 0 bases, with 12 bases spanning the gap. Written as DNA, the CDR3 is TGTGCCAGCTCACCTTCGCGGACGAGCTCCTACAATGAGCAGTTCTTC. Amino acids: CASSPSRTSSYNEQFF.

Here the CDR3 reads CSVEDRVAGAYEQYF. CDR3 nucleotide sequence: TGCAGCGTTGAAGATAGAGTAGCGGGTGCCTACGAGCAGTACTTC. The V call is TRBV29-1, the J call TRBJ2-7; 7 positions match TRBD2. Germline CDR1 is SQVTM and CDR2 is ANQGSEA. The junction had 7 bases not matched to a gene; V was cut back by 0 bases and J by 2 bases. This CDR3 spans 15 amino acids.

The chain carries TRBV7-3 and TRBJ1-1, with D possibly matching TRBD1 (5 bases). The length of the CDR3 is 16 residues. Germline V gives CDR1 SGHTA, CDR2 FQGTGA. Trimming left V 5 bases short and J 3 bases short, with 19 bases between. Here the CDR3 reads CASSAGQGGPDTEAFF. The CDR3 nucleotides are TGTGCCAGCAGCGCCGGGCAGGGCGGTCCGGACACTGAAGCTTTCTTT.

This clone has just a few counts. The rearrangement uses TRBV5-1 and TRBJ1-1; D gene ambiguous. From germline, CDR1 is SGHRS and CDR2 YFSETQ. The CDR3 length is 15 residues. The ends were cut back, 1 base at V and 2 bases at J, with 12 bases in the middle. The CDR3 protein is CASSLLDPRNTEAFF. CDR3 sequence (DNA): TGCGCCAGCAGCTTGCTTGATCCAAGAAACACTGAAGCTTTCTTT.

J is TRBJ2-1 and V is TRBV27; 11 bases line up with TRBD2. Germline trimming cut 4 bases from V and 7 bases from J; bases unmatched to any gene: 6. CDR1 and CDR2 (germline): MNHEY, SMNVEV (reference sequence). The CDR3 is 15 amino acids. The CDR3 spells CASSSGTSGFNEQFF. In nucleotides, the CDR3 is TGTGCCAGCAGTTCCGGGACTAGCGGATTTAATGAGCAGTTCTTC.

V and J are TRBV5-1 and TRBJ1-4, with D possibly TRBD1 on 6 matching bases. The germline CDR1 and CDR2 sequences are SGHRS and YFSETQ. This CDR3 contains 14 residues. Trimming removed 4 bases from V and 8 bases from J, with 15 bases in between. The CDR3 sequence: CASSEQGGKEKLFF. CDR3 in DNA: TGCGCCAGCAGCGAACAGGGAGGAAAGGAAAAACTGTTTTTT. The entire variable domain, with the rest obtained from reference TRBV5-1 and TRBJ1-4, is as follows: KAGVTQTPRYLIKTRGQQVTLSCSPISGHRSVSWYQQTPGQGLQFLFEYFSETQRNKGNFPGRFSGRQFSNSRSEMNVSTLELGDSALYLCASSEQGGKEKLFFGSGTQLSVL.

This clone came up once. The chain uses TRBV6-6 and TRBJ2-2, with 7 bases identical to TRBD1. CDR3 size: 15 residues. The germline gives CDR1 MNHNY, CDR2 SVGAGI (reference sequence). V was clipped by 2 bases and J by 3 bases; unmatched bases: 3. The CDR3: CASSYQGVHTGELFF. The CDR3 region has the DNA TGTGCCAGCAGTTACCAGGGGGTACACACCGGGGAGCTGTTTTTT.

This rearrangement joins TRBV7-2 to TRBJ2-2; 8 nucleotides agree with TRBD2. The V segment lost 5 bases and the J segment 6 bases; nucleotides outside the gene matches: 14. The germline gives CDR1 SGHTA, CDR2 FQGNSA. The CDR3 has 17 amino acids. This CDR3 is CASSLRGGLVGAGELFF. The CDR3 DNA is TGTGCCAGCAGCCTCCGCGGGGGACTAGTGGGCGCCGGGGAGCTGTTTTTT.

This clone turned up a few times. V usage is TRBV4-1 and J usage is TRBJ1-2; 8 positions agree with TRBD1. The CDR3 contains 14 residues. J lost 6 bases, V lost 1 base, and 4 bases had no gene match. Germline values: CDR1 MGHRA, CDR2 YSYEKL. The CDR3 DNA follows: TGCGCCAGCAGCCAAGTGGGACAGGAAGATGGCTACACCTTC. Amino acid sequence: CASSQVGQEDGYTF.

The J gene is TRBJ2-1, the V gene TRBV2; D unclear. The CDR3 spans 13 residues. Deletions cut 3 bases from V and 3 bases from J, with 6 bases between. The germline gives CDR1 SNHLY, CDR2 FYNNEI. In DNA, the CDR3 is TGTGCCAGCAGTGAGTTAGGCTACAATGAGCAGTTCTTC. Amino acid sequence: CASSELGYNEQFF.

The gene calls are TRBV5-1 and TRBJ1-4; possibly TRBD1 for D (5 bases). There are 15 residues in the CDR3. Trimming removed 1 base at V and 8 bases at J, with 15 bases between. From germline, CDR1 is SGHRS and CDR2 YFSETQ. The CDR3 is CASSLTGDGAEKLFF. DNA for the CDR3: TGCGCCAGCAGCTTGACAGGCGACGGGGCCGAAAAACTGTTTTTT.

V gene TRBV7-2 combines with J gene TRBJ1-1, with TRBD1 matching over 7 bases. Per germline, CDR1 SGHTA and CDR2 FQGNSA. V dropped 4 bases and J dropped 1; count of bases not matched to a gene: 6. The CDR3 extends over 15 amino acids. This chain's CDR3 is CASSYSGTANTEAFF. The CDR3 nucleotides are TGTGCCAGCAGCTATAGTGGGACAGCGAACACTGAAGCTTTCTTT.

This chain uses TRBV7-8 with TRBJ2-3; the D gene is possibly TRBD2 (7 bases). The CDR3 consists of 15 residues. Trimming removed 1 base at V and 7 bases at J, with 15 bases between. Germline CDR1 and CDR2: SGHVS and FQNEAQ. The CDR3 DNA sequence: TGTGCCAGCAGCTTAGTGGCGGGGGCCGGGAATACGCAGTATTTT. This sequence encodes CASSLVAGAGNTQYF.

The chain combines TRBV3-1 (or the pseudogene TRBV3-2) with TRBJ1-1, with D maybe TRBD1 (5 bases). The germline CDR1 and CDR2 sequences are LGHDT and YNNKEL (reference sequence). The V end lost 2 bases, the J end lost 4 bases, and 8 bases lay between the germline ends. The length of the CDR3 is 13 residues. CDR3 DNA: TGTGCCAGCAGCCAACAGGACACCACTGAAGCTTTCTTT. Encoded protein: CASSQQDTTEAFF.

V usage is TRBV5-1 and J usage is TRBJ1-4; 7 bases fit TRBD1. V dropped 4 bases and J dropped 8; count of bases not matched to a gene: 5. This CDR3 region has 13 residues. Germline V CDR1 and CDR2: SGHRS, YFSETQ. CDR3 nucleotides: TGCGCCAGCAGCCCGACAGGGAAAGAAAAACTGTTTTTT. Amino acids: CASSPTGKEKLFF.

The genes are TRBV6-2 or TRBV6-3 and TRBJ2-1; TRBD1 is a possible D gene (7 bases). The V end lost 5 bases, the J end lost 4 bases, and 12 bases lay between the germline ends. Germline V gene sequence: CDR1 MNHEY, CDR2 SVGEGT. This CDR3 has 14 residues. DNA for the CDR3: TGTGCCAGCAGTGAGGGGGGACAGTACAATGAGCAGTTCTTC. Amino acid sequence: CASSEGGQYNEQFF.

The chain couples TRBV7-2 to TRBJ2-1; TRBD1 matches 7 bases. The V gene's germline CDR1 is SGHTA and CDR2 FQGNSA. With 6 bases clipped from V and 2 bases from J, the junction kept 7 bases outside the gene matches. This CDR3 comprises 15 residues. CDR3 loop: CASRATGRTYNEQFF. The CDR3 DNA follows: TGTGCCAGCAGAGCGACAGGGCGAACCTACAATGAGCAGTTCTTC.

The chain couples TRBV28 to TRBJ2-3; 12 positions agree with TRBD2. V lost 4 bases to trimming and J lost 4 bases; unmatched junction nucleotides: 3. The CDR3 covers 15 residues. Germline V gene data show CDR1 as MDHEN and CDR2 as SYDVKM. Written as DNA, the CDR3 is TGTGCCAGCAGTTGGACTAGCGGGACTGCAGATACGCAGTATTTT. Its protein product is CASSWTSGTADTQYF.